The sample holds a few counts of the clone carrying this T cell receptor (beta chain). Antigen unknown. Germline values: CDR1 SNHLY, CDR2 FYNNEI. The V gene lost 6 bases and the J gene lost 3 bases, with 18 bases spanning the gap. This CDR3 spans 15 amino acids. As the method for making TCR beta libraries, quantitative 5'-RACE with molecular barcodes was used. One entry per CDR3 protein results from TCRdb running MiXCR on the 5' RACE reads. The sample has around 130,000 distinct CDR3 sequences, approximately 17% seen once. The data belong to a study of CD8 T cells in ankylosing spondylitis. Study outcomes and limitations: Researchers reportedly found disease-linked clones significantly enriched in matched ankylosing spondylitis synovial fluid. Seemingly distinctive of ankylosing spondylitis blood was a TCR beta motif formed by eight highly homologous variants.

The TCR sequence derives from a male donor with ankylosing spondylitis. The chain combines TRBV2 with TRBJ2-7, with D possibly matching TRBD1 (6 bases). Sequencing used blood, either unsorted or a sorted T cell fraction (not recorded which). CDR3 DNA sequence: TGTGCCAGCAGACAACTTTGGGGACACTTCTACGAGCAGTACTTC. As protein: CASRQLWGHFYEQYF.